This passage covers 8 T cell receptor beta chains from one sample sequenced in a study of cytomegalovirus exposure and HLA in healthy donors. It was with 60 Vbeta and 13 Jbeta primers that the PCR ran. Assay: immunoSEQ multiplex PCR; the TCRdb copy retains only in-frame clones and omits some. Of tens of thousands of clones listed, 84% are singletons. The specimen sequenced was PBMCs. These receptors were obtained from a woman under 30 in good health and CMV-seropositive.

This clone appeared a single time. The chain recombines TRBV5-1 with TRBJ2-7; TRBD2 matches 8 bases. The CDR3 totals 15 residues. V shed 1 base and J 4 bases; nucleotides not matched to a gene: 7. Germline V CDR1 and CDR2: SGHRS, YFSETQ. The CDR3 protein is CASSLMTGGLYEQYF. The CDR3 region has the DNA TGCGCCAGCAGCTTGATGACGGGGGGGCTTTACGAGCAGTACTTC.

The chain links TRBV9 to TRBJ1-1, with a tentative D call TRBD1 (5 bases). Trimming stripped 0 bases from V and 0 bases from J, with 9 bases between. Germline CDR1 reads SGDLS; CDR2 reads YYNGEE. This CDR3 spans 15 amino acids. CDR3 residues: CASSVGGAVNTEAFF. The CDR3 DNA sequence: TGTGCCAGCAGCGTAGGCGGGGCCGTGAACACTGAAGCTTTCTTT.

This chain links TRBV5-1 with TRBJ2-1, with 10 bases identical to TRBD2. The CDR3 contains 15 residues. V gave up 3 bases and J gave up 8 bases; unmatched junction bases: 8. The germline gives CDR1 SGHRS, CDR2 YFSETQ. CDR3 coding DNA: TGCGCCAGCAGCTACCGAGCAGCGGGGGGGGATGAGCAGTTCTTC. Encoded protein: CASSYRAAGGDEQFF.

This chain joins TRBV5-4 and TRBJ2-2; D gene unclear. V was shortened by 4 bases and J by 6 bases, with 13 bases between the two germline ends. Per germline, CDR1 SGHNT and CDR2 YYREEE (reference sequence). This CDR3 has 14 amino acids. The CDR3 DNA sequence: TGTGCCAGCAGCGACGACTGGAAGCCCGGGGAGCTGTTTTTT. This sequence encodes CASSDDWKPGELFF.

The chain is built from TRBV29-1 and TRBJ2-1; TRBD2 matches 10 bases. Germline assignment: CDR1 SQVTM and CDR2 ANQGSEA. Trimming removed 7 bases from V and 7 bases from J; junction bases left unmatched: 13. This CDR3 is built from 15 residues. CDR3 DNA sequence: TGCAGCGGCTGCGGATTAGGGACTAGCGATAATGAGCAGTTCTTC. This gives the protein CSGCGLGTSDNEQFF.

The chain carries TRBV7-2 and TRBJ2-1; 10 nucleotides align to TRBD2. V lost 4 bases to trimming and J lost 10 bases; unmatched junction nucleotides: 13. In germline, CDR1 is SGHTA, CDR2 FQGNSA. CDR3 length: 16 residues. The CDR3 here is CASSYQGSGRAGEQFF. DNA for the CDR3: TGTGCCAGCAGCTACCAGGGAAGCGGGAGGGCCGGAGAGCAGTTCTTC.

V usage is TRBV10-3 and J usage is TRBJ2-7; TRBD1 matches 8 bases. The CDR3 runs to 14 residues. Per germline, CDR1 ENHRY and CDR2 SYGVKD. With V trimmed by 6 bases and J by 2 bases, 6 bases remained unmatched. CDR3 amino acids: CAIRPSTGAYEQYF. The CDR3 DNA sequence: TGTGCCATCAGACCATCGACAGGGGCCTACGAGCAGTACTTC.

This chain connects TRBV7-3 to TRBJ2-5; D is perhaps TRBD2 (5 bases). CDR3 length: 17 amino acids. CDR1 SGHTA and CDR2 FQGTGA come from the germline V gene. Trimming removed 1 base from V and 4 bases from J, with 19 bases in between. The CDR3 bases are TGTGCCAGCAGCTTAAAACCCGGCCGTAGCGATCGAGAGACCCAGTACTTC. Residues: CASSLKPGRSDRETQYF.